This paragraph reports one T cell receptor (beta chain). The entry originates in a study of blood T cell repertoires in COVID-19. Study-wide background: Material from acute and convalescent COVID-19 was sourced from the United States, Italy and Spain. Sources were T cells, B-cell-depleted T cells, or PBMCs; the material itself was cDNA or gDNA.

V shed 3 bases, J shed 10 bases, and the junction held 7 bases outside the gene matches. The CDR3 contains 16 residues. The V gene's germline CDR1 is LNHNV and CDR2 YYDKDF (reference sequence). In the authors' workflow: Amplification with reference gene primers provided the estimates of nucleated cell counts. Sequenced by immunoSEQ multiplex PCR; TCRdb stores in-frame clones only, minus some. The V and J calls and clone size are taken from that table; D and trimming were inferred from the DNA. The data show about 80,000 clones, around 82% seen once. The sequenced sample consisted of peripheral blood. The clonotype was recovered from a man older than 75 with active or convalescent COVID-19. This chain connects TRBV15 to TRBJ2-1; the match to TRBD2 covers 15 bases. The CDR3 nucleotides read TGTGCCACCAGCAGTGGGTGGACTAGCGGGAGGGGGGAGCAGTTCTTC. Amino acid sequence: CATSSGWTSGRGEQFF.